Described below is a single T cell receptor beta chain sequence and its context. Its antigen is still unknown. This entry is derived from a study of cytomegalovirus exposure and HLA in healthy donors. Germline V gives CDR1 GTSNPN, CDR2 SVGIG (reference sequence). V was clipped by 2 bases and J by 6 bases, with 12 bases between them. The CDR3 loop spans 13 amino acids. Points from the study as a whole: Information on immune exposure was restricted to one variable (CMV serostatus). The CMV antigen specificity of a few CMV-associated chains was confirmed through in vitro analysis.

In the PCR, 60 Vbeta and 13 Jbeta primers were used. Assay used: immunoSEQ multiplex PCR; TCRdb lists only in-frame clones, some missing. The repertoire table contains roughly 120,000 clones. The clonotype was recovered from a man aged 25-45 years in good health and CMV-seronegative. The chain recombines TRBV30 with TRBJ2-3; D possibly corresponds to TRBD2 (6 bases). Sample: PBMCs. In DNA, the CDR3 is TGTGCCTGGAGTAAGAACGGGGGTGATACGCAGTATTTT. As protein: CAWSKNGGDTQYF. Full variable domain (remainder filled in from reference TRBV30 and TRBJ2-3): SQTIHQWPATLVQPVGSPLSLECTVEGTSNPNLYWYRQAAGRGLQLLFYSVGIGQISSEVPQNLSASRPQDRQFILSSKKLLLSDSGFYLCAWSKNGGDTQYFGPGTRLTVL.